The 10 T cell receptor beta chains presented below share a single source sample, sequenced in a study of T-cell reconstitution after alpha-beta-depleted transplantation in children. The TCRbeta library was prepared with unique molecular identifiers. TCRdb recomputed calls from the PCR reads with MiXCR, one row per CDR3 protein. The sample has about 70,000 distinct CDR3 sequences, 11% seen once. Sequenced here: PBMCs, sampled before TCRalphabeta/CD19-depleted stem cell transplant. The receptors were gathered from a boy under 18 with acute myeloid leukemia, due to receive a stem cell transplant.

By sample fraction, this clonotype is medium-sized. The chain uses TRBV20-1 and TRBJ2-1; the match to TRBD2 covers 11 bases. After removal of 3 bases from V and 12 bases from J, the junction contained 25 bases not matched to a gene. The CDR3 is 19 residues long. Germline V gene data show CDR1 as DFQATT and CDR2 as SNEGSKA (reference sequence). The CDR3 sequence is CSASPGTSGRVARGSWQFF. The DNA of the CDR3 is TGCAGTGCTAGCCCCGGGACTAGCGGAAGGGTAGCTAGGGGCTCGTGGCAGTTCTTC.

This clonotype was recorded at least ten times. The rearrangement joins TRBV20-1 to TRBJ1-2; D call uncertain. CDR3 length equals 14 residues. Trimming shortened V by 4 bases and J by 7 bases, and 19 bases separated the two germline ends. Looked up from germline, CDR1 is DFQATT and CDR2 is SNEGSKA (reference sequence). CDR3 in amino acids: CSANIGRAPFGYTF. The CDR3 DNA reads TGCAGTGCTAACATAGGACGGGCGCCCTTTGGCTACACCTTC.

Many counts were recorded for this clonotype. The chain has TRBV29-1 and TRBJ2-1, with 12 bases fitting TRBD2. Per germline, CDR1 SQVTM and CDR2 ANQGSEA. This CDR3 is built from 15 residues. Trimming cost V 7 bases and J 3 bases; bases outside gene matches: 7. The CDR3 nucleotides read TGCAGCGCTCGACTAGCGGGAGTTAACTACAATGAGCAGTTCTTC. It is translated as CSARLAGVNYNEQFF.

The gene calls are TRBV29-1 and TRBJ1-2, with a weak D call TRBD1 (5 bases). Trimming shortened V by 1 base and J by 5 bases, and 11 bases separated the two germline ends. Per germline, CDR1 SQVTM and CDR2 ANQGSEA. The CDR3 runs 13 residues. The CDR3 loop reads CSVEGGPGYGYTF. CDR3 sequence (DNA): TGCAGCGTTGAAGGCGGGCCAGGGTATGGCTACACCTTC.

The table lists this clonotype with many counts. This chain links TRBV29-1 with TRBJ1-2, with 12 positions matching TRBD1. In germline, CDR1 is SQVTM, CDR2 ANQGSEA. CDR3 size: 13 residues. V was pared by 7 bases and J by 8 bases, with 8 bases of the junction left unmatched. For the CDR3, the DNA is TGCAGCGCCGGGACAGGGGGCCCAGGGGGCTACACCTTC. It specifies CSAGTGGPGGYTF.

This clonotype was seen ten or more times. The chain combines TRBV5-6 with TRBJ1-6; TRBD1 matches at 8 bases. The CDR3 totals 18 residues. Germline trimming cut 3 bases from V and 0 bases from J; bases unmatched to any gene: 8. Germline V CDR1 and CDR2: SGHDT, YYEEEE. CDR3 in DNA: TGTGCCAGCAGCTCAAGACAGGGGACTCGCTCCTATAATTCACCCCTCCACTTT. Translated: CASSSRQGTRSYNSPLHF.

Only a few counts were recorded for this clonotype. This sequence joins TRBV29-1 and TRBJ2-2; D might be TRBD2 (5 bases). The V end lost 3 bases, the J end lost 5 bases, and 13 bases lay between the germline ends. From germline, CDR1 is SQVTM and CDR2 ANQGSEA. The CDR3 totals 14 residues. The CDR3 DNA follows: TGCAGCGTTGATTTAAGCGGTAGGACCGGGGAGCTGTTTTTT. Its protein is CSVDLSGRTGELFF.

This clonotype was found many times. The chain carries TRBV10-3 and TRBJ1-2; D remains ambiguous. The CDR3 has 15 residues. Trimming took 0 bases from V and 8 from J, leaving 16 bases between them. Germline V CDR1 and CDR2: ENHRY, SYGVKD. The CDR3 is CAISESGVYGRGYTF. CDR3 coding DNA: TGTGCCATCAGTGAGTCTGGGGTTTATGGGAGAGGCTACACCTTC.

This clonotype showed up many times. The CDR3 loop is CASSQDRTVAGELFF. The CDR3 DNA reads TGTGCCAGCAGCCAAGATAGGACAGTGGCCGGGGAGCTGTTTTTT. V usage is TRBV3-1 and J usage is TRBJ2-2; D is possibly TRBD1 (6 bases). The CDR3 sequence is 15 residues long. The germline V gene encodes CDR1 LGHDT and CDR2 YNNKEL (reference sequence). Trimming cost V 0 bases and J 6 bases, with 11 bases left between them.

The table lists this clonotype with many counts. CDR3 in DNA: TGTGCCAGCAGCGTAGGTCTAGCGGGTTCCTACGAGCAGTACTTC. Translated: CASSVGLAGSYEQYF. This chain uses TRBV9 with TRBJ2-7; 8 nucleotides line up with TRBD2. Germline CDR1 SGDLS, CDR2 YYNGEE. This CDR3 region has 15 residues. Trimming at V came to 0 bases and at J to 1 base, leaving 3 bases not matched to a gene.